A selection of T cell receptor beta chains follows, all from one sample in a study of monozygotic twins with inflammatory bowel disease. Reprocessing the 5' RACE reads, TCRdb reports a single entry for every CDR3 protein and omits DNA. Listed are approximately 160,000 distinct CDR3 sequences; 7.4% falls within the top ten. Source material: blood. The origin of the receptors is a human donor with ulcerative colitis or Crohn's disease, or a healthy co-twin of an affected twin (not recorded which). The CDR3 runs from the conserved cysteine through the conserved F or W.

j_call	v_call	cdr3_aa
TRBJ2-1	TRBV4-3	CASSQESGEQFF
TRBJ2-1	TRBV7-2	CASSLVTNEQFF
TRBJ2-4	TRBV29-1	CSALKAGGELAKNIQYF
TRBJ2-7	TRBV6-6	CASSGVGYEQYF
TRBJ2-3	TRBV11-2	CASSHGDTQYF
TRBJ2-1	TRBV5-1	CASSLTGTGFNEQFF
TRBJ1-2	TRBV10-3	CAISEGARNYGYTF
TRBJ2-1	TRBV18	CASSFRQGHNEQFF
TRBJ1-1	TRBV5-1	CASSQPLTGLATEAFF
TRBJ1-2	TRBV10-3	CAISRDRVDGYTF
TRBJ2-3	TRBV24-1	CATSDRTSGGRDTQYF
TRBJ1-3	TRBV3-1	CASSAQGNTIYF
TRBJ2-1	TRBV7-3	CASSLAGGPMDEQFF
TRBJ2-2	TRBV6-5	CASEGVSGELFF
TRBJ2-1	TRBV7-6	CASSLAGAHNEQFF
TRBJ1-1	TRBV20-1	CSAHTYTEAFF
TRBJ2-1	TRBV11-2	CASSPRTSGGVWNEQFF
TRBJ1-1	TRBV7-3	CASSSPPGKAFF
TRBJ1-4	TRBV5-1	CASSTKGQPNEKLFF
TRBJ1-1	TRBV6-1	CASSAHGTEAFF
TRBJ2-6	TRBV19	CASTSPPLPPGTGANVLTF
TRBJ2-3	TRBV29-1	CSVLTSDLNTDTQYF
TRBJ2-7	TRBV5-1	CASSPISTSSYEQYF
TRBJ1-6	TRBV18	CASSLNKAQYNSPLHF
TRBJ2-1	TRBV29-1	CSDMTIKRNGLGEQFF
TRBJ1-1	TRBV11-2	CASRLRDPRSEAFF
TRBJ1-1	TRBV10-3	CAISEREGMAEAFF
TRBJ2-7	TRBV5-1	CASSAGTAYEQYF
TRBJ1-1	TRBV2	CASRGTGTGLGKAFF
TRBJ2-5	TRBV7-6	CASSLGRQGSLRETQYF
TRBJ2-7	TRBV5-1	CASSLELNSYEQYF
TRBJ1-6	TRBV15	CATADLKVPWSYNSPLHF
TRBJ2-7	TRBV5-1	CASSSGQGATEQYF
TRBJ2-7	TRBV7-9	CASSLTTGTYEQYF
TRBJ2-1	TRBV24-1	CATRDSTNEQFF
TRBJ1-3	TRBV19	CASTLTGPGNTIYF
TRBJ1-2	TRBV4-3	CASSQDRPGTSYGYTF
TRBJ2-3	TRBV10-3	CAIKPGTSTDTQYF
TRBJ2-1	TRBV5-1	CASSLRDSRNEQFF
TRBJ1-3	TRBV15	CATSEGVILSGNTIYF
TRBJ1-3	TRBV6-5	CASSYYRGADNSRGNTIYF
TRBJ2-2	TRBV14	CASSSRYTGELFF
TRBJ2-7	TRBV5-1	CASSPEGAYEQYF